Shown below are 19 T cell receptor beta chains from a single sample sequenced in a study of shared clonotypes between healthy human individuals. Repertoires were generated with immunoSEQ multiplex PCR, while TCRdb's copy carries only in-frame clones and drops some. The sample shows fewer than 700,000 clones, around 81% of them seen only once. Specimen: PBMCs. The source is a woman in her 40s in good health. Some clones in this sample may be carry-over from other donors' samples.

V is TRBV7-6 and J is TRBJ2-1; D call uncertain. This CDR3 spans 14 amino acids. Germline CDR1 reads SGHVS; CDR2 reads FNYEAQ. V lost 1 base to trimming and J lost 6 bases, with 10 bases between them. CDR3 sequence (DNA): TGTGCCAGCAGCTTAGAGGAGCCTGCCAATGAGCAGTTCTTC. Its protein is CASSLEEPANEQFF.

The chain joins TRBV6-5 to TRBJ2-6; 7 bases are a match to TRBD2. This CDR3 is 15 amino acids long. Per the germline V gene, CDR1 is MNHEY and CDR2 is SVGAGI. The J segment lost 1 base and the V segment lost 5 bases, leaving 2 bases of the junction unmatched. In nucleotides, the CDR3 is TGTGCCAGCAGTAAGGGAGGGTCTGGGGCCAACGTCCTGACTTTC. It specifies CASSKGGSGANVLTF.

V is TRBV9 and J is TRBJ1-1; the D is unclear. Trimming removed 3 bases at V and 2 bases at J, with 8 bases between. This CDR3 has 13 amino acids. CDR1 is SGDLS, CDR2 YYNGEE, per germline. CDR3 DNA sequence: TGTGCCAGCAGCGCCCTAACAAACACTGAAGCTTTCTTT. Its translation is CASSALTNTEAFF. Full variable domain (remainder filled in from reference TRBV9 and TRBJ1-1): DSGVTQTPKHLITATGQRVTLRCSPRSGDLSVYWYQQSLDQGLQFLIQYYNGEERAKGNILERFSAQQFPDLHSELNLSSLELGDSALYFCASSALTNTEAFFGQGTRLTVV.

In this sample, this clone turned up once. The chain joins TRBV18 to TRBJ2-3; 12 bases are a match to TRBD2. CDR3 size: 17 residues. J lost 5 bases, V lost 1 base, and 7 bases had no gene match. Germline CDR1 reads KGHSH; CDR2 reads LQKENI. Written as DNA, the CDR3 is TGTGCCAGCTCACCACTCCCGACTAGCGGGAGAGGAGATACGCAGTATTTT. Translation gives CASSPLPTSGRGDTQYF.

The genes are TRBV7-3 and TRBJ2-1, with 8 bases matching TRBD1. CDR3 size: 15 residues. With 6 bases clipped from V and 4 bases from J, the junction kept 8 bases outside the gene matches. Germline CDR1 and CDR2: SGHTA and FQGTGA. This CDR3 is CASSPDRGLYNEQFF. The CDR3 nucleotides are TGTGCCAGCAGTCCCGACAGGGGCCTTTACAATGAGCAGTTCTTC. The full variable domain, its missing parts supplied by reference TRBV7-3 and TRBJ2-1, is GAGVSQTPSNKVTEKGKYVELRCDPISGHTALYWYRQSLGQGPEFLIYFQGTGAADDSGLPNDRFFAVRPEGSVSTLKIQRTERGDSAVYLCASSPDRGLYNEQFFGPGTRLTVL.

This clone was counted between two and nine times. The CDR3 sequence: CASSRLVSSSTDTQYF. DNA for the CDR3: TGTGCCAGCAGCCGTCTAGTGTCTTCTAGCACAGATACGCAGTATTTT. The rearrangement uses TRBV4-2 and TRBJ2-3; no clear D. The CDR3 loop spans 16 amino acids. V lost 4 bases and J 0 bases, leaving 14 bases between the germline ends. Germline V gene data show CDR1 as LGHNA and CDR2 as YNFKEQ.

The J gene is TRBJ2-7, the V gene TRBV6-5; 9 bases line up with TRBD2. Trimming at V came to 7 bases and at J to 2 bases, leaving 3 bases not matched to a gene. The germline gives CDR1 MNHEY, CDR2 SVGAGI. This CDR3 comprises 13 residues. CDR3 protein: CASKTSGTYEQYF. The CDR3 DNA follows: TGTGCCAGCAAGACTAGCGGCACCTACGAGCAGTACTTC.

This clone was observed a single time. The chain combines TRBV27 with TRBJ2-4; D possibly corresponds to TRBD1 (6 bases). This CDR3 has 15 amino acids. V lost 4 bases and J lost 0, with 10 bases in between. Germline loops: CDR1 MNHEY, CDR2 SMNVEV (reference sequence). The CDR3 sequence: CASSWTEGAKNIQYF. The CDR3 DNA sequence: TGTGCCAGCAGTTGGACAGAAGGAGCCAAAAACATTCAGTACTTC.

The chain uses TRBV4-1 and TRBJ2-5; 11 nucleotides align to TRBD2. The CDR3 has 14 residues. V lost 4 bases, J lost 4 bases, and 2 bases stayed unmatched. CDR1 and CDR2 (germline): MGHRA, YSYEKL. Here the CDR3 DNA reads TGCGCCAGCAGCCTCGGACTAGCGGGAGAGACCCAGTACTTC. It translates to CASSLGLAGETQYF.

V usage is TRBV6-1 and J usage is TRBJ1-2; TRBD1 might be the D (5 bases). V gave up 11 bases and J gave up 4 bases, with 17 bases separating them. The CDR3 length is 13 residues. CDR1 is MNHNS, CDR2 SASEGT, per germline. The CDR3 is CAGWPGQGYGYTF. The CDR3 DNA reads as TGTGCCGGATGGCCGGGGCAGGGCTATGGCTACACCTTC.

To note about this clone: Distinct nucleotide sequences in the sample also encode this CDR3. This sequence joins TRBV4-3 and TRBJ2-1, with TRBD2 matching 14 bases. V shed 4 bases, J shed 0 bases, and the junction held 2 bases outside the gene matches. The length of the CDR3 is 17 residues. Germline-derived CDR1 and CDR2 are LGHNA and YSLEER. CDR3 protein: CASSPGTSGSSYNEQFF. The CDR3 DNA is TGCGCCAGCAGCCCGGGGACTAGCGGGAGCTCCTACAATGAGCAGTTCTTC.

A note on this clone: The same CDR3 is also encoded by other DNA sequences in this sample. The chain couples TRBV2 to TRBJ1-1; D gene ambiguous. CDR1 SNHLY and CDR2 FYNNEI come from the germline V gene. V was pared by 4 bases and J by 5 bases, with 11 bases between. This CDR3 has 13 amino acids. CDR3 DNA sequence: TGTGCCAGCAGTGTGGGAGGAGGGACTGAAGCTTTCTTT. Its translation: CASSVGGGTEAFF. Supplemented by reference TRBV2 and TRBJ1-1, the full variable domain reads EPEVTQTPSHQVTQMGQEVILRCVPISNHLYFYWYRQILGQKVEFLVSFYNNEISEKSEIFDDQFSVERPDGSNFTLKIRSTKLEDSAMYFCASSVGGGTEAFFGQGTRLTVV.

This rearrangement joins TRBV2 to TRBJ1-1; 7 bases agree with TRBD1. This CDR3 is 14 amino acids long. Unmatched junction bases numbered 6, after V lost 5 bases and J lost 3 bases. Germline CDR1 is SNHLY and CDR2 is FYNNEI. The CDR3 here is CASSSQGFDTEAFF. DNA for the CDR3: TGTGCCAGCAGTTCACAGGGGTTCGACACTGAAGCTTTCTTT.

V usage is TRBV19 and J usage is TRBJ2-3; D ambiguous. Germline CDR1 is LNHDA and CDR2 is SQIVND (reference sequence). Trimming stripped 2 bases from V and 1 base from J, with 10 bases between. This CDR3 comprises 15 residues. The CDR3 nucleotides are TGTGCCAGTAGTATAATGGCAGGTGGCACAGATACGCAGTATTTT. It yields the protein CASSIMAGGTDTQYF. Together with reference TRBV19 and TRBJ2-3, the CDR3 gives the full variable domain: DGGITQSPKYLFRKEGQNVTLSCEQNLNHDAMYWYRQDPGQGLRLIYYSQIVNDFQKGDIAEGYSVSREKKESFPLTVTSAQKNPTAFYLCASSIMAGGTDTQYFGPGTRLTVL.

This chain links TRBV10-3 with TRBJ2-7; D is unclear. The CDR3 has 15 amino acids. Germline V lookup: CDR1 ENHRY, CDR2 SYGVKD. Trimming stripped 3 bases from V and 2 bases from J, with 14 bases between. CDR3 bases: TGTGCCATCAGTGAACACCAGAATAGAGCCTACGAGCAGTACTTC. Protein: CAISEHQNRAYEQYF.

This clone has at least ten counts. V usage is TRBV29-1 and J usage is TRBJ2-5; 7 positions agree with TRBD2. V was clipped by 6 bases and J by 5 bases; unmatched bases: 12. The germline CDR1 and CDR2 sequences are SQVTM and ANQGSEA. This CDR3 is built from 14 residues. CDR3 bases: TGCAGCGTCGGGAGGTCTGCCGCCGAGGAGACCCAGTACTTC. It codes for CSVGRSAAEETQYF.

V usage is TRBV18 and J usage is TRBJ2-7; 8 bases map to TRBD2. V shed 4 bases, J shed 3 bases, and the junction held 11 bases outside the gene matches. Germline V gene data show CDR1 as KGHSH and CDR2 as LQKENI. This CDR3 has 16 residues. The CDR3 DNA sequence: TGTGCCAGCTCACGACCTTTGAGCGGGAGCATCTACGAGCAGTACTTC. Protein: CASSRPLSGSIYEQYF.

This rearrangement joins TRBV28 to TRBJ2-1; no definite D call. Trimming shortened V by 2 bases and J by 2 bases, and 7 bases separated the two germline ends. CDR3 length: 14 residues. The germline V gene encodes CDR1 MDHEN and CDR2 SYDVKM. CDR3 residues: CASSLVGAYNEQFF. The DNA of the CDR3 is TGTGCCAGCAGTTTAGTGGGTGCCTACAATGAGCAGTTCTTC.

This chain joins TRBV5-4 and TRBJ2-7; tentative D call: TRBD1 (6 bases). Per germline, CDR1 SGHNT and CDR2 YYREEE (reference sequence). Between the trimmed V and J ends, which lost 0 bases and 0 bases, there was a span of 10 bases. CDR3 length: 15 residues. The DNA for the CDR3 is TGTGCCAGCAGCTTGGCAGGGGTGACCTCCTACGAGCAGTACTTC. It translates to CASSLAGVTSYEQYF.